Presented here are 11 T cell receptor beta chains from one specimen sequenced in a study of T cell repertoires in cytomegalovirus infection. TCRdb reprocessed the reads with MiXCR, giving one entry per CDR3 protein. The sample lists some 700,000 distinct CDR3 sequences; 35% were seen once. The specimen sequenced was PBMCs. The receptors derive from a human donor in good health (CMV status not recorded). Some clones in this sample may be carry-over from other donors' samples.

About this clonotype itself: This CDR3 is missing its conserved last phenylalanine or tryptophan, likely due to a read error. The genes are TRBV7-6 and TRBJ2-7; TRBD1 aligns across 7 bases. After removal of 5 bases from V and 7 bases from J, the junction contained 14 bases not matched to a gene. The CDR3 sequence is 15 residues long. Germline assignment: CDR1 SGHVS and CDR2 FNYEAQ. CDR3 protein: CASSTLAGTATEQYC. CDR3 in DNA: TGTGCCAGCAGCACACTTGCCGGGACAGCGACTGAGCAGTACTGC.

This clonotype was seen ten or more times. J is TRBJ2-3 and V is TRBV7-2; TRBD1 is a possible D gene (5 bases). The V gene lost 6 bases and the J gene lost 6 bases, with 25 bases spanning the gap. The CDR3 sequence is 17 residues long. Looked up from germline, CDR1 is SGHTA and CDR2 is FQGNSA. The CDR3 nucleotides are TGTGCCAGCAGAAAAAGACAGCAAAGGACGTTCTCGGATACGCAGTATTTT. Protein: CASRKRQQRTFSDTQYF.

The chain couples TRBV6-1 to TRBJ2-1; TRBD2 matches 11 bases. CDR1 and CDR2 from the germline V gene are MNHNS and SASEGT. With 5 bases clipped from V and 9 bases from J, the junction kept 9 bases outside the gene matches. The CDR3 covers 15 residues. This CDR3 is CASSSPGLAEREQFF. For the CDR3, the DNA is TGTGCCAGCAGTTCCCCGGGACTAGCGGAGCGTGAGCAGTTCTTC.

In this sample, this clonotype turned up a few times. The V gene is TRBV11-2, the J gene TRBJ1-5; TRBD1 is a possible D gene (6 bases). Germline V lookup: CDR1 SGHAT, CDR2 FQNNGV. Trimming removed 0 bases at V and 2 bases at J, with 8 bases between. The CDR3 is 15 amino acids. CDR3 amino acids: CASSLDYRGNQPQHF. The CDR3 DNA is TGTGCCAGCAGCTTAGATTACAGGGGCAATCAGCCCCAGCATTTT.

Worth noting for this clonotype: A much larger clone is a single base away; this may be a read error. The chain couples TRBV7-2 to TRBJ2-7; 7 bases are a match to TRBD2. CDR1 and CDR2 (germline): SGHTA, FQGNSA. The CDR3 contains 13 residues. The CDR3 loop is CASSRLAGNELYF. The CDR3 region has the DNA TGTGCCAGCAGCAGACTAGCAGGCAACGAGCTGTACTTC.

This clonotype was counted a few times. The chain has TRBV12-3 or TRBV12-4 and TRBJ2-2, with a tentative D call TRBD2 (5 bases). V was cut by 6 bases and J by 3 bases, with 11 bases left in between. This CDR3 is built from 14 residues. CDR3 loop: CASRRREDTGELFF. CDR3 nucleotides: TGTGCCAGCAGACGCCGGGAAGACACCGGGGAGCTGTTTTTT.

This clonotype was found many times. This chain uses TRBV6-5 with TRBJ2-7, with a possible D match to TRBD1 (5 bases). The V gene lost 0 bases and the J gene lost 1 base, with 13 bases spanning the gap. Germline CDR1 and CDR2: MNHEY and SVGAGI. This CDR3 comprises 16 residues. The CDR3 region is CASSYSTETVSYEQYF. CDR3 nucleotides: TGTGCCAGCAGTTACTCGACAGAAACGGTTTCCTACGAGCAGTACTTC.

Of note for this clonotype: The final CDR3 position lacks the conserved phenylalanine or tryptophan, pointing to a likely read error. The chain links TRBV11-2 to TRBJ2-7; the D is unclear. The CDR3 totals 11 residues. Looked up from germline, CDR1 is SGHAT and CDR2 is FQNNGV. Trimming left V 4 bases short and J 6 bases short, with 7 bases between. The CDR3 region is CASSSPREQYL. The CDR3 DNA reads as TGTGCCAGCAGCTCACCTCGCGAGCAGTACTTA.

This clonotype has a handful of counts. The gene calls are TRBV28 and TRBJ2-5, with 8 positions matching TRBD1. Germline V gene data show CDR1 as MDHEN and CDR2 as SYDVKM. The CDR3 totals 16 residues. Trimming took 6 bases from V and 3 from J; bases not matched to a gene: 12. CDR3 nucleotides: TGTGCCAGCAGCCAAACTACAGGGGGTATTGAAGAGACCCAGTACTTC. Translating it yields CASSQTTGGIEETQYF.

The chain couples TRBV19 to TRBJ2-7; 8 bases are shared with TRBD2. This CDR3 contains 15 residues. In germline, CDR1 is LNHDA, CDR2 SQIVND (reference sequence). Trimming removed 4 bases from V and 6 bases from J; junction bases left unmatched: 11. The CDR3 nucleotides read TGTGCCAGTAGTAGTGCCGGGGGGGAACTTGGCGAGCAGTACTTC. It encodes CASSSAGGELGEQYF. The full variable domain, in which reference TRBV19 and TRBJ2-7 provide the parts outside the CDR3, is DGGITQSPKYLFRKEGQNVTLSCEQNLNHDAMYWYRQDPGQGLRLIYYSQIVNDFQKGDIAEGYSVSREKKESFPLTVTSAQKNPTAFYLCASSSAGGELGEQYFGPGTRLTVT.

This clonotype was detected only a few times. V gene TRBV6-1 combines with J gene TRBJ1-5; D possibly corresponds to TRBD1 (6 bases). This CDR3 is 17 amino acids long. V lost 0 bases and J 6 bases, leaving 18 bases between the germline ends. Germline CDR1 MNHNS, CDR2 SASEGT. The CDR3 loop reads CASSEAYDRPRAQPQHF. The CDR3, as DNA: TGTGCCAGCAGTGAAGCGTATGACAGGCCGAGGGCTCAGCCCCAGCATTTT.